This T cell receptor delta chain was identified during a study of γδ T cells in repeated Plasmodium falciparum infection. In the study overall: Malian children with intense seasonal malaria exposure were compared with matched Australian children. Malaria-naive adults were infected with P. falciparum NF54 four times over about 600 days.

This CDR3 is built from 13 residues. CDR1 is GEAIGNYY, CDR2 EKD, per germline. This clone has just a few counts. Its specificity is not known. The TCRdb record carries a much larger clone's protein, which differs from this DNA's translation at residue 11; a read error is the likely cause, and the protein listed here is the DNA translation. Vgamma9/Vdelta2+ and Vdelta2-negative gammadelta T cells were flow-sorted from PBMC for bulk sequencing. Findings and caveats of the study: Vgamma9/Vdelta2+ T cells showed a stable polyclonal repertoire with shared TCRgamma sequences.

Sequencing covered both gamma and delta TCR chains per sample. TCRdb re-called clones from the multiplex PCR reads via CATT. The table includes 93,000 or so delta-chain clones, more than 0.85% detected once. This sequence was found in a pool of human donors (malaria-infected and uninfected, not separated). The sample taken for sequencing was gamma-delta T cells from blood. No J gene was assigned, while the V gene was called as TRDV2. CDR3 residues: CACDLMTTDKHIF. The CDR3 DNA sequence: TGTGCCTGTGACCTAATGACGACCGATAAACACATCTTT.